These 30 T cell receptor beta chains originate from one sample sequenced in a study of identifying expanded T cells in peripheral blood (dated by TCRdb to the late 2010s). The library was made by the immunoSEQ multiplex PCR assay. TCRdb carries this immuneACCESS record with in-frame sequences only. Its versions omit some clonotypes, under half of them owing to an unresolved V gene in the studies checked, with the rest unexplained. This sample is represented by 75,000 to 95,000 clones; approximately 84% of them were singletons. Roughly 4.1% of the sample comes from the top ten. Sequenced material: blood. The receptor set was obtained from a person aged 18 to 69 in good health.

This chain links TRBV7-9 with TRBJ2-3; tentative D call: TRBD2 (7 bases). V lost 2 bases to trimming and J lost 2 bases, with 17 bases between them. The V gene's germline CDR1 is SEHNR and CDR2 FQNEAQ (reference sequence). CDR3 length equals 17 residues. The CDR3 DNA follows: TGTGCCAGCAGCTTAAGTTTACGGGGGGCCCTCACAGATACGCAGTATTTT. Protein sequence: CASSLSLRGALTDTQYF.

The genes are TRBV5-1 and TRBJ2-7; 7 bases match TRBD1. The CDR3 covers 14 residues. J was trimmed by 6 bases and V by 0 bases; bases with no gene match: 6. The germline CDR1 and CDR2 sequences are SGHRS and YFSETQ. The CDR3 sequence is CASSLVQGSSEQYF. The CDR3 DNA follows: TGCGCCAGCAGCTTGGTACAGGGGTCGTCCGAGCAGTACTTC.

The V and J genes are TRBV10-3 and TRBJ2-3; the match to TRBD1 covers 7 bases. Looked up from germline, CDR1 is ENHRY and CDR2 is SYGVKD. This CDR3 has 14 residues. Trimming cost V 6 bases and J 0 bases; bases outside gene matches: 3. The CDR3 protein is CAIRGTESTDTQYF. As DNA, the CDR3 is TGTGCCATCAGGGGGACAGAAAGCACAGATACGCAGTATTTT.

The chain employs TRBV5-5 and TRBJ1-2; no firm D call. Germline assignment: CDR1 SGHKS and CDR2 YYEKEE (reference sequence). The CDR3 consists of 15 residues. V was pared by 0 bases and J by 5 bases, with 14 bases between. CDR3 DNA sequence: TGTGCCAGCAGCTTGGTCGGCAGACCCGTTTATGGCTACACCTTC. Translated: CASSLVGRPVYGYTF.

The chain recombines TRBV6-1 with TRBJ2-4; 7 positions agree with TRBD2. CDR3 size: 15 residues. J lost 5 bases, V lost 2 bases, and 6 bases had no gene match. Germline loops: CDR1 MNHNS, CDR2 SASEGT. The CDR3 is CASSERGGLQNIQYF. CDR3 DNA: TGTGCCAGCAGTGAAAGGGGAGGGCTTCAAAACATTCAGTACTTC.

The rearrangement uses TRBV7-6 and TRBJ1-1, with a tentative D call TRBD1 (5 bases). V shed 2 bases and J shed 0 bases, with 10 bases lying between them. The CDR3 covers 15 residues. Germline V lookup: CDR1 SGHVS, CDR2 FNYEAQ. In DNA form, the CDR3 reads TGTGCCAGCAGCTTAAGTCCGGGGGTGAACACTGAAGCTTTCTTT. Translated, it gives CASSLSPGVNTEAFF.

V usage is TRBV7-8 and J usage is TRBJ1-2, with D unclear. Germline values: CDR1 SGHVS, CDR2 FQNEAQ. The V gene lost 4 bases and the J gene lost 5 bases, with 20 bases spanning the gap. The CDR3 runs 16 residues. This chain's CDR3 is CASSSPVEVLSYGYTF. The DNA for the CDR3 is TGTGCCAGCAGCTCCCCCGTGGAGGTCCTTTCATATGGCTACACCTTC.

This rearrangement joins TRBV2 to TRBJ1-2, with a weak D call TRBD1 (5 bases). V was pared by 11 bases and J by 4 bases, with 20 bases between. Germline V gene lookup returns CDR1 SNHLY and CDR2 FYNNEI. The CDR3 runs to 14 residues. CDR3: CAVVSVGGVYGYTF. CDR3 DNA: TGTGCCGTCGTCAGTGTGGGGGGGGTCTATGGCTACACCTTC.

The CDR3 sequence is CASSALTGNTIYF. The CDR3 DNA is TGTGCCAGCAGTGCTCTGACTGGAAACACCATATATTTT. This rearrangement joins TRBV6-1 to TRBJ1-3; D is unresolved. The V and J ends lost 4 bases and 2 bases respectively, with 6 bases between them. The CDR3 runs 13 residues. Germline V gene lookup returns CDR1 MNHNS and CDR2 SASEGT.

The chain is built from TRBV6-1 and TRBJ1-4, with D tentatively TRBD1 (5 bases). The V gene lost 7 bases and the J gene lost 8 bases, with 11 bases spanning the gap. The CDR3 sequence is 12 residues long. Per germline, CDR1 MNHNS and CDR2 SASEGT. In DNA form, the CDR3 reads TGTGCCAGCACCCAGGGCCGAGAAAAACTGTTTTTT. Translation: CASTQGREKLFF.

This clone is a singleton in its sample. The chain's CDR3 is CASSWGPADGYTF. The DNA of the CDR3 is TGTGCCAGCAGTTGGGGACCGGCGGATGGCTACACCTTC. The J gene is TRBJ1-2, the V gene TRBV5-6; perhaps TRBD1 as D (5 bases). V dropped 5 bases and J dropped 6 bases, with 14 bases sitting between them. Germline V gene sequence: CDR1 SGHDT, CDR2 YYEEEE. The CDR3 totals 13 residues.

This clone was seen once. The J gene is TRBJ1-1, the V gene TRBV5-6; no clear D. V was clipped by 4 bases and J by 0 bases, with 16 bases between them. Germline CDR1 and CDR2: SGHDT and YYEEEE. This CDR3 comprises 16 residues. The CDR3 DNA follows: TGTGCCAGCAGCCCTTGGATCAGAACCCTGAACACTGAAGCTTTCTTT. Protein: CASSPWIRTLNTEAFF.

The rearrangement uses TRBV6-1 and TRBJ1-5; D is unresolved. Germline CDR1 and CDR2: MNHNS and SASEGT. CDR3 length equals 15 residues. Trimming stripped 3 bases from V and 1 base from J, with 10 bases between. The CDR3 loop reads CASSERQTSNQPQHF. The CDR3 coding sequence is TGTGCCAGCAGTGAGAGACAAACCAGCAATCAGCCCCAGCATTTT.

This rearrangement joins TRBV9 to TRBJ2-7, with no clear D. CDR3 length equals 13 residues. The V and J ends lost 0 bases and 8 bases respectively, with 12 bases between them. Germline CDR1 is SGDLS and CDR2 is YYNGEE. CDR3 in amino acids: CASSVEEHTKQYF. CDR3 nucleotide sequence: TGTGCCAGCAGCGTAGAGGAGCACACGAAGCAGTACTTC.

V is TRBV7-9 and J is TRBJ1-1; possibly TRBD1 for D (6 bases). This CDR3 comprises 15 residues. Germline loops: CDR1 SEHNR, CDR2 FQNEAQ (reference sequence). Trimming took 2 bases from V and 1 from J, leaving 11 bases between them. CDR3 sequence (DNA): TGTGCCAGCAGCTTAAGGGTAGGGGGGAACACTGAAGCTTTCTTT. Translated: CASSLRVGGNTEAFF.

This clone was seen only a few times. The CDR3 region is CASSARTGDGYTF. The CDR3 coding sequence is TGTGCCAGCAGTGCCCGGACAGGGGATGGCTACACCTTC. The genes are TRBV25-1 and TRBJ1-2, with TRBD1 matching over 9 bases. Germline trimming cut 4 bases from V and 6 bases from J; bases unmatched to any gene: 3. The CDR3 has 13 residues. The germline V gene has CDR1 MGHDK and CDR2 SYGVNS.

V gene TRBV7-6 combines with J gene TRBJ2-1; TRBD1 aligns across 8 bases. The germline CDR1 and CDR2 sequences are SGHVS and FNYEAQ. CDR3 length equals 16 residues. Unmatched junction bases numbered 12, after V lost 4 bases and J lost 7 bases. CDR3 sequence reads: CASSSQLRGRGNEQFF. Written as DNA, the CDR3 is TGTGCCAGCAGCTCCCAACTCAGGGGGCGCGGGAATGAGCAGTTCTTC.

The rearrangement joins TRBV4-1 to TRBJ1-5; TRBD1 matches 10 bases. There are 17 residues in the CDR3. Losses at the gene ends were 2 bases for V and 6 bases for J; bases not matched to a gene: 10. CDR1 is MGHRA, CDR2 YSYEKL, per germline. The chain's CDR3 is CASSQRPDRGSGQPQHF. CDR3 coding DNA: TGCGCCAGCAGCCAAAGGCCGGACAGGGGGTCGGGTCAGCCCCAGCATTTT.

The rearrangement links TRBV5-1 to TRBJ1-2; TRBD1 is a possible D gene (6 bases). V was pared by 7 bases and J by 2 bases, with 21 bases between. This CDR3 is built from 16 residues. In germline, CDR1 is SGHRS, CDR2 YFSETQ. The DNA of the CDR3 is TGCGCCAGCCTAGGCTTGCGGGAAACAGGGAACTATGGCTACACCTTC. The encoded protein is CASLGLRETGNYGYTF.

This clone was detected only a few times. This rearrangement joins TRBV4-1 to TRBJ1-2, with TRBD1 identical over 7 bases. The CDR3 is 14 amino acids. With 6 bases clipped from V and 8 bases from J, the junction kept 12 bases outside the gene matches. Germline V gives CDR1 MGHRA, CDR2 YSYEKL. The CDR3 reads CASRPPGQLRGYTF. CDR3 bases: TGCGCCAGCAGACCCCCGGGACAGTTGAGAGGCTACACCTTC.

A single count supports this clone. In nucleotides, the CDR3 is TGTGCCTGGAATTTCGGCGGGGACTACGAGCAGTACTTC. It translates to CAWNFGGDYEQYF. The genes are TRBV30 and TRBJ2-7, with a tentative D call TRBD2 (6 bases). V lost 4 bases, J lost 3 bases, and 13 bases lay in between. CDR1 and CDR2 from the germline V gene are GTSNPN and SVGIG (reference sequence). The CDR3 runs to 13 residues.

The CDR3 loop is CASSSRDGSTDTQYF. DNA of the CDR3: TGTGCCAGCAGCTCCCGGGACGGCAGCACAGATACGCAGTATTTT. The rearrangement uses TRBV13 and TRBJ2-3; D may match TRBD1 or TRBD2 (5 bases each). This CDR3 is built from 15 residues. Germline values: CDR1 PRHDT, CDR2 FYEKMQ (reference sequence). The germline V and J ends were trimmed by 4 bases and 0 bases, with 11 bases remaining between them.

The count of this clone is one. The V gene is TRBV2, the J gene TRBJ1-1; a weak D match, TRBD1 (6 bases). Germline loops: CDR1 SNHLY, CDR2 FYNNEI. The length of the CDR3 is 13 residues. Trimming took 4 bases from V and 4 from J, leaving 10 bases between them. Written as DNA, the CDR3 is TGTGCCAGCAGTGCGGGGGGCGGCACTGAAGCTTTCTTT. The encoded protein is CASSAGGGTEAFF.

As for this clone: A junction end diverges from the germline sequence, so it may reflect a read error. The chain is built from TRBV14 and TRBJ1-4, with TRBD1 identical over 7 bases. The germline V gene has CDR1 SGHDN and CDR2 FVKESK. The CDR3 extends over 15 amino acids. The CDR3 protein is CASSQGDRVGEKLLF. Written as DNA, the CDR3 is TGTGCCAGCAGCCAAGGAGACAGGGTGGGGGAAAAACTGCTTTTT.

The chain is built from TRBV29-1 and TRBJ1-2, with a tentative D call TRBD1 (6 bases). The CDR3 is 15 amino acids. Trimming removed 0 bases from V and 6 bases from J, with 17 bases in between. CDR1 SQVTM and CDR2 ANQGSEA come from the germline V gene. The CDR3 DNA sequence: TGCAGCGTTGAAGAGGGCGCGGGGGGGCGTAATGGCTACACCTTC. Translation gives CSVEEGAGGRNGYTF.

The CDR3 region has the DNA TGCGCCAGCAGCTTATCCCCCCTGGCGGGGAGCTCTGGGGCCAACGTCCTGACTTTC. Encoded protein: CASSLSPLAGSSGANVLTF. The chain is built from TRBV5-1 and TRBJ2-6, with a weak D call TRBD2 (6 bases). V was shortened by 2 bases and J by 0 bases, with 18 bases between the two germline ends. The CDR3 loop spans 19 amino acids. Germline V gives CDR1 SGHRS, CDR2 YFSETQ.

The J gene is TRBJ1-2, the V gene TRBV4-3; 8 bases align to TRBD1. CDR1 is LGHNA, CDR2 YSLEER, per germline. V was clipped by 4 bases and J by 8 bases; unmatched bases: 15. The CDR3 sequence is 16 residues long. This chain's CDR3 is CASSRLTGTGRWGYTF. CDR3 bases: TGCGCCAGCAGCCGGTTGACCGGGACAGGAAGATGGGGCTACACCTTC.

A remark on this clone: This sample includes further DNA sequences coding for the same CDR3. The chain is built from TRBV7-2 and TRBJ1-1, with D possibly being TRBD1 (5 bases). The V end was cut by 3 bases, the J end by 2 bases, with 10 bases between. There are 14 residues in the CDR3. Germline V gives CDR1 SGHTA, CDR2 FQGNSA. The chain's CDR3 is CASSLGRGNTEAFF. The CDR3 DNA follows: TGTGCCAGCAGCTTGGGACGGGGAAACACTGAAGCTTTCTTT. Using reference TRBV7-2 and TRBJ1-1 for the parts outside the CDR3, the full variable domain is GAGVSQSPSNKVTEKGKDVELRCDPISGHTALYWYRQSLGQGLEFLIYFQGNSAPDKSGLPSDRFSAERTGGSVSTLTIQRTQQEDSAVYLCASSLGRGNTEAFFGQGTRLTVV.

The table lists this clone with a few counts. V and J are TRBV5-1 and TRBJ1-2; possibly TRBD1 for D (6 bases). V was trimmed by 5 bases and J by 0 bases, leaving 17 bases between them. Germline CDR1 is SGHRS and CDR2 is YFSETQ. The CDR3 is made up of 16 amino acids. The CDR3 sequence: CASSLQGPVANYGYTF. The CDR3 DNA follows: TGCGCCAGCAGTTTACAGGGACCCGTGGCTAACTATGGCTACACCTTC.

The chain is built from TRBV15 and TRBJ2-7, with D possibly TRBD1 on 6 matching bases. V shed 5 bases and J shed 2 bases, with 13 bases lying between them. Germline-derived CDR1 and CDR2 are LNHNV and YYDKDF (reference sequence). CDR3 size: 14 residues. The CDR3: CATSFSTGTYEQYF. In DNA, the CDR3 is TGTGCCACCAGCTTTTCGACAGGAACCTACGAGCAGTACTTC.